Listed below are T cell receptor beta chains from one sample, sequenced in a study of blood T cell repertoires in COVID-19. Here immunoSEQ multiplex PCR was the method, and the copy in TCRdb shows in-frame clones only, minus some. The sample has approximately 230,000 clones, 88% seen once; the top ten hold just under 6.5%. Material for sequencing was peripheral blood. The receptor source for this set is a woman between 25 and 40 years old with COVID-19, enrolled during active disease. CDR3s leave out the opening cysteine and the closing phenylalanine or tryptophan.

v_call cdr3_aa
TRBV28 ASSSPLRDRGQPDGYT
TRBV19 ASGGRRPLGGNTIY
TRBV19 ASSRGQSYGYT
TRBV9 ASSVAGGQGETQY
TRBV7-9 ASSLVGQGRTQY
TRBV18 ASSPLGRTYNEQF
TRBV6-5 ASSYSYRDTRAF
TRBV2 ASSLTRGRTRGGQF
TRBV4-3 ASSQATGYPYEQY
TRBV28 ASSFIAGRVYGYT
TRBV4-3 ASSQFLTGNSNQPQH
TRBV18 ASSPQVEAF
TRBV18 ASSPEDTSNYGYT
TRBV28 ASSRQASQY
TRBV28 ASSYERTLGYT
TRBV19 ASRGRDTNSNQPQH
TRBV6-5 ASSSPWGVGSPLH